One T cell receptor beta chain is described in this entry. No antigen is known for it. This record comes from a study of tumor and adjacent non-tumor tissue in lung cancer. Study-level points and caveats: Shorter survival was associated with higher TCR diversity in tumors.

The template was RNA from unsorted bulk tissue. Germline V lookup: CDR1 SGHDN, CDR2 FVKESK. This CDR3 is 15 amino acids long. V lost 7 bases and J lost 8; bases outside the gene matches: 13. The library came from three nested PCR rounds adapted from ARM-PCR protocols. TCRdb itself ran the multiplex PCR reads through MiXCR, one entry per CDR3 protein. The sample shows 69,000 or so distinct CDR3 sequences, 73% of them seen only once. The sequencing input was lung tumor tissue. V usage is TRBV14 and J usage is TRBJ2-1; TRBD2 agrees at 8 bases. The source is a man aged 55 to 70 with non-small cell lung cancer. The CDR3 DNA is TGTGCCAGCATCCATACTAACGGGAGGGCCGATGAGCAGTTCTTC. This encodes CASIHTNGRADEQFF.